This T cell receptor (beta chain) was recovered during a study of OX40 agonist ivuxolimab in advanced cancers. General observations from the study: Nonresponders included some who also had low normalized T-cell clonal expansion. By week 6 at 0.1 to 3.0 mg/kg, blood CD4+ and CD8+ T cells had expanded clonally. CD8+ T cells were the subset that, on average, had more expanded clones than CD4+.

Note on this clone: Its antigen remains unknown.

The sampling schedule covered blood at baseline, cycle 4 day 1, and cycle 7 day 1. This CDR3 is 13 amino acids long. The V gene's germline CDR1 is WSHSY and CDR2 SAAADI. Trimming left V 2 bases short and J 4 bases short, with 8 bases between. Clones were sequenced by immunoSEQ multiplex PCR, and TCRdb holds only the in-frame ones, with some missing. The sample records fewer than 90,000 clones, about nine tenths being singletons. Here the sequenced sample was CD4+ or CD8+ T cells sorted from blood, taken in a trial of the OX40 agonist ivuxolimab. V is TRBV10-2 and J is TRBJ1-2; no reliable D call. The receptor's source is an adult with an advanced solid tumor such as melanoma, head and neck, liver or kidney cancer. CDR3 protein: CASSEPASYGYTF. CDR3 coding DNA: TGCGCCAGCAGTGAGCCGGCTTCCTATGGCTACACCTTC.